This T cell receptor (beta chain) stems from a study of spatial heterogeneity in lung cancer. Whole-study context: Alpha-chain sequences were consistently detected in smaller numbers than beta-chain sequences. Broader study findings: Counts that tracked tumor mutation counts were those of expanded intratumoral alpha and beta TCRs.

This clonotype was detected a few times. Antigen: not known. Time point reported: sample taken at primary tumor resection. The donor population consisted of under 75 patients with untreated, early-stage non-small cell lung cancer. Sequencing of whole RNA from tumor, nontumor lung or frozen PBMC involved no sorting. There are 13 residues in the CDR3. V was pared by 4 bases and J by 7 bases, with 11 bases between. Germline-derived CDR1 and CDR2 are SGHTA and FQGNSA. A unique molecular identifier was carried by every single TCR cDNA molecule. Each CDR3 protein is one row after TCRdb ran MiXCR on the 5' RACE reads. The sample has around 4,300 distinct CDR3 sequences, about 9% seen once.

The sequenced sample was lung tumor tissue, obtained at surgery. The rearrangement links TRBV7-2 to TRBJ1-5, with D tentatively TRBD1 (5 bases). The clonotype was recovered from a male donor with early-stage non-small cell lung cancer. In DNA form, the CDR3 reads TGTGCCAGCAGCTCGTCCTGGGGGCAGCCCCAGCATTTT. Protein sequence: CASSSSWGQPQHF.